The clone carrying this T cell receptor beta chain came up a few times. The antigen remains unidentified. In making TCR beta libraries, quantitative 5'-RACE with molecular barcodes was used. TCRdb re-analysed the 5' RACE reads in MiXCR, keeping a single row per CDR3 protein. The table has 240,000 or so distinct CDR3 sequences, roughly 8.6% seen once. The record originates from a study of CD8 T cells in ankylosing spondylitis. General study points: Earlier authors reported some of these motif variants in reactive arthritis synovial fluid and blood. Blood of patients with ankylosing spondylitis appeared to be characterized by a TCR beta motif of fewer than 10 highly homologous variants. The study looked at matched synovial fluid samples from ankylosing spondylitis patients. Disease-linked clones were reported to be significantly enriched there.

J was trimmed by 4 bases and V by 0 bases; bases with no gene match: 13. Germline CDR1 DFQATT, CDR2 SNEGSKA (reference sequence). The CDR3 sequence is 17 residues long. J is TRBJ1-1 and V is TRBV20-1; 8 nucleotides match TRBD1. The receptor's source is a male donor with ankylosing spondylitis or in good health (not recorded which). Sequences were obtained from blood, either unsorted or a sorted T cell fraction (not recorded which). The DNA of the CDR3 is TGCAGTGCTAGAGATCTTAAGGCAGGGGGCGAAGGCACTGAAGCTTTCTTT. It specifies CSARDLKAGGEGTEAFF.